Listed below are T cell receptor beta chains from one sample, sequenced in a study of T cells in placental villitis. Data came from immunoSEQ multiplex PCR; TCRdb stores just in-frame clones and leaves some out. Of 2,000 to 3,000 clones listed, around 86% are singletons. Source material: placental tissue containing maternal and fetal cells. The source is a human patient with infectious villitis; the placental T cells may come from both mother and fetus. Each CDR3 is given with its conserved first and last residue. The D gene is left open where the match is weak. Expanded clones get a size class; other rows say once, few or many, or leave the size out.

.	TRBV19	TRBJ1-6	.	13	CASSKIGDSPLHF	TGTGCCAGTAGTAAAATTGGGGATTCACCCCTCCACTTT
.	TRBV7-8	TRBJ2-3	.	14	CASSLAGGTDTQYF	TGTGCCAGCAGCTTAGCAGGGGGCACAGATACGCAGTATTTT
.	TRBV28	TRBJ1-2	.	15	CASSPPSVLNYGYTF	TGTGCCAGCAGCCCCCCGTCGGTCCTTAACTATGGCTACACCTTC
.	TRBV11-2	TRBJ2-2	.	11	CASSWAGELFF	TGTGCCAGCAGCTGGGCCGGGGAGCTGTTTTTT
TRBD1	TRBV18	TRBJ1-3	.	17	CASSLIPGQGARNTIYF	TGTGCCAGCTCACTAATCCCGGGACAGGGGGCGAGAAACACCATATATTTT
.	TRBV7-9	TRBJ2-3	.	16	CASSTRTQVLTDTQYF	TGTGCCAGCAGCACCCGGACGCAAGTCCTCACAGATACGCAGTATTTT
.	TRBV6-2/TRBV6-3	TRBJ2-3	.	14	CASSYSTSTDTQYF	TGTGCCAGCAGTTACTCGACTAGCACAGATACGCAGTATTTT
.	TRBV5-8	TRBJ1-5	.	15	CASSIQGFSNQPQHF	TGTGCCAGCAGCATACAGGGCTTTAGCAATCAGCCCCAGCATTTT
.	TRBV2	TRBJ1-6	once	14	CASNAGTRGSPLHF	TGTGCCAGCAACGCCGGGACAAGAGGTTCACCCCTCCACTTT
.	TRBV19	TRBJ2-7	.	15	CASRRGGRGHYEQYF	TGTGCCAGTAGAAGGGGAGGCAGAGGTCACTACGAGCAGTACTTC
TRBD2	TRBV4-3	TRBJ2-7	.	16	CASSQGLAGGSYEQYF	TGCGCCAGCAGCCAAGGACTAGCGGGGGGGTCCTACGAGCAGTACTTC
TRBD2	TRBV5-1	TRBJ2-7	.	12	CASAGDSLQQYF	TGCGCCAGTGCGGGGGACTCCCTCCAGCAGTACTTC
TRBD2	TRBV5-6	TRBJ2-1	.	14	CASSSSGGANEQFF	TGTGCCAGCAGCTCTAGCGGGGGGGCCAATGAGCAGTTCTTC
.	TRBV3-1/TRBV3-2	TRBJ1-2	.	13	CASSRDTNYGYTF	TGTGCCAGCAGCCGGGACACTAACTATGGCTACACCTTC
.	TRBV28	TRBJ1-2	.	13	CASRPSWTDGYTF	TGTGCCAGCAGACCTTCTTGGACAGATGGCTACACCTTC
.	TRBV21-1	TRBJ2-2	.	16	CASSKAFRAYTGELFF	TGTGCCAGCAGCAAAGCCTTCCGGGCCTACACCGGGGAGCTGTTTTTT
TRBD2	TRBV6-5	TRBJ2-7	few	14	CATQGGSGGDEQYF	TGTGCCACCCAGGGAGGTAGCGGGGGGGACGAGCAGTACTTC
.	TRBV4-1	TRBJ1-2	.	15	CASSQESAGWYGYTF	TGCGCCAGCAGCCAAGAGTCGGCAGGGTGGTATGGCTACACCTTC
.	TRBV27	TRBJ2-7	.	13	CASSPGRSIEQYF	TGTGCCAGCAGTCCGGGACGGAGCATCGAGCAGTACTTC
.	TRBV19	TRBJ1-3	.	15	CASSIEGHSGNTIYF	TGTGCCAGTAGTATAGAGGGCCACTCTGGAAACACCATATATTTT
.	TRBV20-1	TRBJ1-4	.	14	CSASGGPLDEKLFF	TGCAGTGCTAGTGGAGGGCCCCTGGATGAAAAACTGTTTTTT
TRBD1	TRBV12-3/TRBV12-4	TRBJ2-7	.	12	CASSLDRDEQYF	TGTGCCAGCAGTTTGGACAGGGACGAGCAGTACTTC
.	TRBV15	TRBJ1-1	.	19	CATSGGWVSEWVQNTEAFF	TGTGCCACCAGCGGTGGGTGGGTCAGCGAGTGGGTTCAAAACACTGAAGCTTTCTTT
.	TRBV11-2	TRBJ2-7	.	13	CASSLGHSYEQYF	TGTGCCAGCAGCTTAGGACACTCCTACGAGCAGTACTTC
.	TRBV7-2	TRBJ1-2	.	15	CASSLVSGGSYGYTF	TGTGCCAGCAGCTTAGTATCCGGGGGGTCCTATGGCTACACCTTC
.	TRBV20-1	TRBJ2-7	.	10	CSIRRGEQYF	TGCAGCATCAGGAGAGGGGAGCAGTACTTC
TRBD2	TRBV10-3	TRBJ2-7	.	15	CAISLTSGGSGEQYF	TGTGCCATCAGTCTGACTAGCGGTGGTTCTGGCGAGCAGTACTTC
TRBD2	TRBV5-1	TRBJ2-3	.	17	CASSAVPLAGVGDTQYF	TGCGCCAGCAGCGCGGTCCCCCTAGCGGGAGTCGGAGATACGCAGTATTTT
TRBD2	TRBV20-1	TRBJ2-4	.	11	CSSVAGTVQYF	TGCAGTAGTGTAGCGGGAACGGTTCAGTACTTC
TRBD1	TRBV5-1	TRBJ2-3	.	15	CASSLIGQVTDTQYF	TGCGCCAGCAGCTTAATAGGACAGGTCACAGATACGCAGTATTTT
.	TRBV11-2	TRBJ2-1	.	12	CASSLGEVEQFF	TGTGCCAGCAGCTTAGGGGAGGTTGAGCAGTTCTTC
TRBD2	TRBV29-1	TRBJ2-3	.	16	CSVKGGLAGAIDTQYF	TGCAGCGTCAAAGGGGGACTAGCGGGAGCCATAGATACGCAGTATTTT
TRBD1	TRBV9	TRBJ2-1	.	14	CASSVQTGGHEQFF	TGTGCCAGCAGCGTACAGACAGGGGGCCATGAGCAGTTCTTC
.	TRBV12-3/TRBV12-4	TRBJ2-5	.	13	CVSRRAPGETQYF	TGTGTCAGCAGGCGGGCCCCCGGGGAGACCCAGTACTTC
.	TRBV9	TRBJ1-6	large	15	CASSVGGSYNSPLHF	TGTGCCAGCAGCGTAGGGGGCTCCTATAATTCACCCCTCCACTTT
.	TRBV7-9	TRBJ2-7	.	14	CASSLGHVGFEQYF	TGTGCCAGCAGCTTAGGGCACGTGGGGTTCGAGCAGTACTTC
.	TRBV12-3/TRBV12-4	TRBJ1-5	.	12	CASSLGGQPQHF	TGTGCCAGCAGTTTAGGGGGTCAGCCCCAGCATTTT
TRBD2	TRBV7-8	TRBJ2-1	.	15	CASSDTKGGHNEQFF	TGTGCCAGCAGCGACACGAAGGGAGGGCACAATGAGCAGTTCTTC
TRBD1	TRBV5-5	TRBJ1-4	few	16	CASSVGGGQGGEKLFF	TGTGCCAGCAGCGTGGGCGGTGGACAGGGTGGTGAAAAACTGTTTTTT
.	TRBV6-1	TRBJ2-4	.	13	CASSEAAKNIQYF	TGTGCCAGCAGTGAAGCGGCCAAAAACATTCAGTACTTC
.	TRBV2	TRBJ2-7	.	13	CASRRREPYEQYF	TGTGCCAGCAGGAGGAGGGAGCCTTACGAGCAGTACTTC
TRBD1	TRBV5-5	TRBJ1-5	once	15	CASSLGQGAFQPQHF	TGTGCCAGCAGCTTGGGCCAGGGGGCTTTTCAGCCCCAGCATTTT
TRBD1	TRBV6-5	TRBJ1-5	.	14	CASSRTGWNQPQHF	TGTGCCAGCAGTCGGACAGGGTGGAATCAGCCCCAGCATTTT
.	TRBV15	TRBJ2-7	.	15	CATSRDGQGPYEQYF	TGTGCCACCAGCAGAGATGGTCAAGGGCCCTACGAGCAGTACTTC
.	TRBV10-2	TRBJ1-4	.	16	CASSLGPGTVWEKLFF	TGCGCCAGCAGTCTTGGTCCCGGGACGGTGTGGGAAAAACTGTTTTTT
.	TRBV6-2/TRBV6-3	TRBJ2-2	.	15	CASSSGSPKAGELFF	TGTGCCAGCAGTTCCGGATCCCCTAAAGCCGGGGAGCTGTTTTTT
.	TRBV7-2	TRBJ1-5	.	14	CASSLWGRNQPQHF	TGTGCCAGCAGCTTATGGGGGCGCAATCAGCCCCAGCATTTT
TRBD2	TRBV4-1	TRBJ2-1	.	17	CASSHLAGSSSYNEQFF	TGCGCCAGCAGCCATTTAGCGGGGAGCAGCTCCTACAATGAGCAGTTCTTC
TRBD2	TRBV3-1/TRBV3-2	TRBJ2-7	once	14	CASSPSSGVYEQYF	TGTGCCAGCAGCCCATCTAGCGGGGTCTACGAGCAGTACTTC
.	TRBV6-1	TRBJ1-2	.	14	CASSEQGSHYGYTF	TGTGCCAGCAGTGAGCAGGGATCCCACTATGGCTACACCTTC
.	TRBV12-3/TRBV12-4	TRBJ1-1	.	13	CASSLAENTEAFF	TGTGCCAGCAGTTTAGCAGAGAACACTGAAGCTTTCTTT
.	TRBV20-1	TRBJ1-1	.	11	CSATGNTEAFF	TGCAGTGCTACAGGGAACACTGAAGCTTTCTTT
.	TRBV6-5	TRBJ1-2	.	14	CASSYFGGRRGYTF	TGTGCCAGCAGTTACTTCGGGGGGCGTCGTGGCTACACCTTC
.	TRBV25-1	TRBJ1-6	.	14	CASSWYGRGSPLHF	TGTGCCAGCAGTTGGTATGGCAGAGGCTCACCCCTCCACTTT